This T cell receptor beta chain originates from a study of OX40 agonist ivuxolimab in advanced cancers. Notes on the study in general: Expanded peripheral T-cell antigen specificity went undetermined.

Concerning this clone: Its matching antigen is unknown.

TCRdb's copy holds only in-frame clones and misses some; the assay was immunoSEQ multiplex PCR. Counted here are approximately 79,000 clones, 86% occurring once; the ten biggest clones make up approximately 0.93%. Trimming removed 0 bases at V and 1 base at J, with 12 bases between. CDR1 is MRHNA and CDR2 is SNTAGT in the germline V gene. CDR3 length: 16 amino acids. The V and J genes are TRBV6-4 and TRBJ1-1; no clear D. This TCR came from an adult with an advanced solid tumor such as melanoma, head and neck, liver or kidney cancer. The material sequenced was CD4+ or CD8+ T cells sorted from blood, taken in a trial of the OX40 agonist ivuxolimab. DNA for the CDR3: TGTGCCAGCAGTGACTCGATGAGGGCGAAGAACACTGAAGCTTTCTTT. Amino acids: CASSDSMRAKNTEAFF.